This entry features one TCR beta chain sequence. The data derive from a study of blood T cell repertoires in COVID-19. Study context: Samples taken during acute and convalescent COVID-19 were collected in the United States, Italy and Spain. The analysed material was cDNA or gDNA that came from T cells, B-cell-depleted T cells, or PBMCs.

Germline V gives CDR1 LNHDA, CDR2 SQIVND (reference sequence). The CDR3 sequence is 14 residues long. V dropped 4 bases and J dropped 7 bases, with 14 bases sitting between them. Authors' analysis steps: Amplification with reference gene primers provided the estimates of nucleated cell counts. Sequenced by immunoSEQ multiplex PCR; TCRdb stores in-frame clones only, minus some. That table supplies the V and J calls and clone size; D and trimming were determined from the DNA. The repertoire holds 75,000 to 100,000 clones, with around 87% as singletons. Sequencing was carried out using peripheral blood. The chain joins TRBV19 to TRBJ2-1; possible D gene TRBD1, 5 bases. The origin of this receptor is a human donor in a cohort sampled during active COVID-19. CDR3 DNA: TGTGCCAGTAGTAGGGGCGATTTGAGAAATGAGCAGTTCTTC. Residues: CASSRGDLRNEQFF.